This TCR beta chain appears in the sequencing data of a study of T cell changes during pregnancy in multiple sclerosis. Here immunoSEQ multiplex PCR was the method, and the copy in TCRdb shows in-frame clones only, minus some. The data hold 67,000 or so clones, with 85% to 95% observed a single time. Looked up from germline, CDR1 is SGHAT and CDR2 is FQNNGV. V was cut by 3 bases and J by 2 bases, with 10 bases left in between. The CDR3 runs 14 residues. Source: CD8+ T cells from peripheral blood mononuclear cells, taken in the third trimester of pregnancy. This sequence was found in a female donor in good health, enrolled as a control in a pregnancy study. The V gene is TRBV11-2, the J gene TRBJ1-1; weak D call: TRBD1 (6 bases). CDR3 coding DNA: TGTGCCAGCAGCTTCGGACAGCTAAACACTGAAGCTTTCTTT. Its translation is CASSFGQLNTEAFF.